A single sample gave rise to the 23 T cell receptor beta chains below, sequenced in a study of control samples from healthy donors and cancer patients. Clones were sequenced by immunoSEQ multiplex PCR, and TCRdb holds only the in-frame ones, with some missing. The sample lists about 85,000 clones, 70% to 90% occurring once. Sequenced sample: blood. The receptor source for this set is a woman aged 60-70 years in good health.

The CDR3 sequence: CASSSGQGANSATGELFF. CDR3 in DNA: TGTGCCAGCAGCTCCGGACAGGGGGCGAATTCGGCAACCGGGGAGCTGTTTTTT. J is TRBJ2-2 and V is TRBV7-6; 11 nucleotides align to TRBD1. The CDR3 totals 18 residues. Germline CDR1 is SGHVS and CDR2 is FNYEAQ. The ends lost 4 bases at V and 5 bases at J; junction bases unmatched: 12.

The rearrangement links TRBV5-1 to TRBJ2-1, with D possibly TRBD2 on 6 matching bases. The CDR3 contains 17 residues. Trimming stripped 4 bases from V and 0 bases from J, with 17 bases between. Germline V gives CDR1 SGHRS, CDR2 YFSETQ. The CDR3 region has the DNA TGCGCCAGCAGCACCGGAGTCTGGGGGGACTCCTACAATGAGCAGTTCTTC. This gives the protein CASSTGVWGDSYNEQFF.

This rearrangement joins TRBV7-3 to TRBJ2-2; 9 bases are a match to TRBD2. J gave up 0 bases and V 3 bases, and 5 bases lay outside the gene matches. Germline V gene sequence: CDR1 SGHTA, CDR2 FQGTGA. The CDR3 has 17 amino acids. The CDR3 DNA reads as TGTGCCAGCAGCTTTGCGGGAGGGCCGACGAACACCGGGGAGCTGTTTTTT. Translated: CASSFAGGPTNTGELFF.

This CDR3 reads CASSPEGSTNEKLFF. The CDR3, as DNA: TGCGCCAGCAGCCCCGAGGGGAGCACTAATGAAAAACTGTTTTTT. V usage is TRBV5-1 and J usage is TRBJ1-4, with D perhaps matching TRBD1 (5 bases). This CDR3 region has 15 residues. The germline gives CDR1 SGHRS, CDR2 YFSETQ. Deletions cut 4 bases from V and 2 bases from J, with 12 bases between.

The chain is built from TRBV25-1 and TRBJ2-1, with TRBD2 matching over 7 bases. The CDR3 consists of 16 residues. J was trimmed by 1 base and V by 7 bases; bases with no gene match: 10. In germline, CDR1 is MGHDK, CDR2 SYGVNS. This chain's CDR3 is CASTPPRGVSYNEQFF. The CDR3, as DNA: TGTGCCAGCACTCCGCCCCGGGGGGTATCCTACAATGAGCAGTTCTTC.

Only one count was recorded for this clone. The chain links TRBV19 to TRBJ1-4, with D possibly being TRBD1 (6 bases). V lost 5 bases to trimming and J lost 6 bases, with 16 bases between them. In germline, CDR1 is LNHDA, CDR2 SQIVND (reference sequence). The CDR3 contains 15 residues. The CDR3 loop reads CASSPLAGAYEKLFF. The CDR3 DNA sequence: TGTGCCAGTAGTCCTTTAGCAGGGGCTTATGAAAAACTGTTTTTT.

This chain uses TRBV4-1 with TRBJ2-1; 9 bases map to TRBD1. Looked up from germline, CDR1 is MGHRA and CDR2 is YSYEKL. V was pared by 1 base and J by 1 base, with 5 bases of the junction left unmatched. The CDR3 runs to 17 residues. CDR3: CASSQATGTGSYNEQFF. CDR3 in DNA: TGCGCCAGCAGCCAAGCCACCGGGACAGGGTCCTACAATGAGCAGTTCTTC.

This CDR3 is CASSYVGTPGEQYF. CDR3 coding DNA: TGTGCCAGCAGCTACGTGGGCACCCCAGGCGAGCAGTACTTC. The chain has TRBV11-2 and TRBJ2-7; D uncertain. Germline-derived CDR1 and CDR2 are SGHAT and FQNNGV. The CDR3 covers 14 residues. Trimming took 4 bases from V and 6 from J, leaving 16 bases between them.

This clone was seen a single time. The rearrangement joins TRBV2 to TRBJ1-4; TRBD1 matches 10 bases. CDR3 length equals 18 residues. J was trimmed by 1 base and V by 5 bases; bases with no gene match: 10. Germline values: CDR1 SNHLY, CDR2 FYNNEI. The CDR3 sequence: CASSLTGGAGKTNEKLFF. In DNA form, the CDR3 reads TGTGCCAGCAGTTTGACAGGGGGCGCGGGGAAAACTAATGAAAAACTGTTTTTT.

The chain joins TRBV25-1 to TRBJ1-4; 10 nucleotides match TRBD1. J lost 10 bases, V lost 4 bases, and 6 bases had no gene match. Germline CDR1 reads MGHDK; CDR2 reads SYGVNS. The CDR3 has 14 amino acids. The CDR3 DNA reads as TGTGCCAGCAGTGGAGACAGGGGGCTCGCAAAACTGTTTTTT. Its protein is CASSGDRGLAKLFF.

The chain recombines TRBV27 with TRBJ2-1, with 7 bases aligning to TRBD2. Germline assignment: CDR1 MNHEY and CDR2 SMNVEV (reference sequence). This CDR3 has 15 residues. With V trimmed by 2 bases and J by 2 bases, 3 bases remained unmatched. The CDR3 nucleotides are TGTGCCAGCAGTTTACTAAGCGGGGCCTACAATGAGCAGTTCTTC. Translation: CASSLLSGAYNEQFF.

The chain uses TRBV25-1 and TRBJ1-5; 7 bases agree with TRBD1. From germline, CDR1 is MGHDK and CDR2 SYGVNS. V dropped 5 bases and J dropped 0; count of bases not matched to a gene: 4. The CDR3 consists of 15 residues. CDR3 in DNA: TGTGCCAGCAGTCTCGGGACAGATAGCAATCAGCCCCAGCATTTT. Protein: CASSLGTDSNQPQHF.

This clone came up a few times. This chain uses TRBV6-1 with TRBJ2-4; 9 bases agree with TRBD2. V was pared by 2 bases and J by 6 bases, with 5 bases of the junction left unmatched. The germline V gene encodes CDR1 MNHNS and CDR2 SASEGT. The CDR3 has 15 amino acids. The CDR3 is CASSESSGGPNIQYF. CDR3 nucleotides: TGTGCCAGCAGTGAAAGTAGCGGGGGACCAAACATTCAGTACTTC.

The rearrangement joins TRBV27 to TRBJ2-6, with D tentatively TRBD2 (6 bases). The V and J ends lost 0 bases and 1 base respectively, with 7 bases between them. This CDR3 region has 16 residues. Germline V gene lookup returns CDR1 MNHEY and CDR2 SMNVEV (reference sequence). The CDR3 DNA reads TGTGCCAGCAGTTTATCAAGCGGGTCTGGGGCCAACGTCCTGACTTTC. Translation: CASSLSSGSGANVLTF.

The rearrangement links TRBV18 to TRBJ1-3, with 7 bases lining up with TRBD1. Germline CDR1 is KGHSH and CDR2 is LQKENI. The V and J ends lost 2 bases and 0 bases, in that order; junction bases with no gene match: 1. The CDR3 is 15 amino acids. CDR3 amino acids: CASSPTGVSGNTIYF. For the CDR3, the DNA is TGTGCCAGCTCACCAACAGGGGTCTCTGGAAACACCATATATTTT.

The V and J genes are TRBV7-9 and TRBJ1-1; D uncertain. Trimming cost V 5 bases and J 1 base, with 11 bases left between them. Per the germline V gene, CDR1 is SEHNR and CDR2 is FQNEAQ (reference sequence). CDR3 length: 14 amino acids. Here the CDR3 reads CASSERTANTEAFF. CDR3 DNA sequence: TGTGCCAGCAGCGAAAGGACGGCGAACACTGAAGCTTTCTTT.

The rearrangement links TRBV6-1 to TRBJ1-1; the D gene is possibly TRBD1 (5 bases). There are 19 residues in the CDR3. Germline lookup yields CDR1 MNHNS and CDR2 SASEGT. V lost 3 bases, J lost 5 bases, and 28 bases lay in between. Written as DNA, the CDR3 is TGTGCCAGCAGTGACGATTTACAGGCGTTAGGAAGGAGGAGGACTGAAGCTTTCTTT. Protein: CASSDDLQALGRRRTEAFF.

The chain employs TRBV3-1 (or the pseudogene TRBV3-2) and TRBJ2-1; possibly TRBD1 or TRBD2 for D (5 bases each). Trimming took 0 bases from V and 6 from J, leaving 9 bases between them. Looked up from germline, CDR1 is LGHDT and CDR2 is YNNKEL (reference sequence). The CDR3 has 14 amino acids. In DNA form, the CDR3 reads TGTGCCAGCAGCCAAGATCGGGGACCCAATGAGCAGTTCTTC. Its protein is CASSQDRGPNEQFF.

The V gene is TRBV11-3, the J gene TRBJ2-5; D unclear. The length of the CDR3 is 15 residues. CDR1 and CDR2 (germline): SGHNT, YENEEA. Trimming removed 0 bases from V and 0 bases from J, with 8 bases in between. The CDR3 is CASSLDGRNQETQYF. The CDR3 DNA is TGTGCCAGCAGCTTAGATGGCAGGAACCAAGAGACCCAGTACTTC.

About this clone itself: Other DNA sequences in the same sample also yield this CDR3. V usage is TRBV5-1 and J usage is TRBJ1-2; D call uncertain. This CDR3 contains 12 residues. Germline V CDR1 and CDR2: SGHRS, YFSETQ. V was shortened by 0 bases and J by 4 bases, with 4 bases between the two germline ends. CDR3 nucleotide sequence: TGCGCCAGCAGCTTGGGGTCCTATGGCTACACCTTC. It is translated as CASSLGSYGYTF.

This clone was counted a few times. The chain has TRBV15 and TRBJ1-3; TRBD1 might be the D (5 bases). Trimming left V 3 bases short and J 10 bases short, with 22 bases between. There are 16 residues in the CDR3. The germline V gene has CDR1 LNHNV and CDR2 YYDKDF (reference sequence). CDR3 residues: CATSSLPPGTGGTIYF. The CDR3 bases are TGTGCCACCAGCAGTCTCCCTCCAGGCACCGGGGGGACCATATATTTT. Supplemented by reference TRBV15 and TRBJ1-3, the full variable domain reads DAMVIQNPRYQVTQFGKPVTLSCSQTLNHNVMYWYQQKSSQAPKLLFHYYDKDFNNEADTPDNFQSRRPNTSFCFLDIRSPGLGDTAMYLCATSSLPPGTGGTIYFGEGSWLTVV.

Only one count was recorded for this clone. This chain connects TRBV5-1 to TRBJ1-2; no clear D gene. V was pared by 0 bases and J by 4 bases, with 10 bases between. Germline assignment: CDR1 SGHRS and CDR2 YFSETQ. This CDR3 is 14 amino acids long. DNA for the CDR3: TGCGCCAGCAGCTTGGGGGATTCGGGCTATGGCTACACCTTC. The encoded protein is CASSLGDSGYGYTF.

J is TRBJ1-1 and V is TRBV2; unclear D gene. The length of the CDR3 is 11 residues. Trimming took 8 bases from V and 0 from J, leaving 4 bases between them. Germline V CDR1 and CDR2: SNHLY, FYNNEI. The chain's CDR3 is CASSLNTEAFF. DNA for the CDR3: TGTGCCAGCTCACTGAACACTGAAGCTTTCTTT.